The clone carrying this TCR beta chain was counted between two and nine times. Its target is not known. The data were taken from a study of T cells in Graves' hyperthyroidism and ophthalmopathy. General study results and limits: Blood also carried most thyroid clonotypes expanded above 0.001.

Amplification targeted TCR beta CDR3 regions from RNA transcripts. When the TCR CDR3 underwent first-round RT-PCR, the HTBI primer set was used. TCRdb re-analysed the multiplex PCR reads in MiXCR, keeping a single row per CDR3 protein. The sample has hundreds of thousands of distinct CDR3 sequences, roughly 15% seen once; the top ten hold under 15%. This CDR3 has 15 amino acids. Germline CDR1 and CDR2: SGHRS and YFSETQ. V lost 9 bases to trimming and J lost 0 bases; unmatched junction nucleotides: 6. The sequence was obtained from a woman aged 45-60 years with Graves' ophthalmopathy. The source material was blood. This chain links TRBV5-1 with TRBJ2-1, with TRBD1 identical over 10 bases. As DNA, the CDR3 is TGCGCCACGCGGGGACAGGGGAGCTCCTACAATGAGCAGTTCTTC. It is translated as CATRGQGSSYNEQFF.